One sample yielded the 27 T cell receptor beta chains listed below, sequenced in a study of tumor and adjacent non-tumor tissue in lung cancer. A modified ARM-PCR protocol with three rounds of nested PCR amplified TCRbeta. TCRdb processed the multiplex PCR reads anew with MiXCR; each CDR3 protein has one entry. This sample yields 48,000 or so distinct CDR3 sequences, of which under 75% are seen a single time; about 29% belongs to the top ten. RNA was extracted from bulk tissue without any cell sorting. More than 3 cm separated this lung sample from the edge of the tumor. Sequenced: distant non-tumor lung tissue. The receptors here all came from a woman aged 70-85 years with non-small cell lung cancer.

With respect to this clonotype: A much larger clone differs from this one at a single base, so this may be a read error. The chain couples TRBV7-8 to TRBJ2-5; D remains unclear. Germline CDR1 is SGHVS and CDR2 is FQNEAQ. This CDR3 contains 14 residues. The CDR3 here is CATSLWAEQETQYF. CDR3 DNA: TGTGCCACCAGCTTATGGGCAGAGCAAGAGACCCAGTACTTC.

This clonotype was counted between two and nine times. A clone one base away is much larger, so this may be a read error. No conserved phenylalanine or tryptophan is present at the end of the CDR3, so a read error is the likely explanation. The rearrangement joins TRBV6-1 to TRBJ2-2; 10 bases align to TRBD1. Trimming at V came to 4 bases and at J to 5 bases, leaving 7 bases not matched to a gene. The V gene's germline CDR1 is MNHNS and CDR2 SASEGT. The CDR3 has 16 residues. The CDR3, as DNA: TGTGCCAGCAGTGTTGGGACAGGGGAAAGGACCGGGGAGCTGTTTTCT. Translation: CASSVGTGERTGELFS.

This clonotype was picked up one time. V is TRBV20-1 and J is TRBJ1-2; 11 bases match TRBD1. V was clipped by 8 bases and J by 6 bases; unmatched bases: 11. This CDR3 spans 14 amino acids. Looked up from germline, CDR1 is DFQATT and CDR2 is SNEGSKA (reference sequence). CDR3 DNA sequence: TGCAGTACTACTACCAGGACAGGGGGCAATGGCTACACCTTC. As protein: CSTTTRTGGNGYTF.

The chain combines TRBV11-2 with TRBJ2-2, with D unresolved. In germline, CDR1 is SGHAT, CDR2 FQNNGV. V lost 3 bases and J 1 base, leaving 6 bases between the germline ends. This CDR3 region has 14 residues. The chain's CDR3 is CASSFSRNTGELFF. CDR3 in DNA: TGTGCCAGCAGCTTTTCAAGGAACACCGGGGAGCTGTTTTTT.

The CDR3 coding sequence is TGTGCCAGCAATCAAGAACGGGGACTCTTACACAATGAGCGATTCTTC. It encodes CASNQERGLLHNERFF. The chain is built from TRBV6-1 and TRBJ2-1, with TRBD2 as a possible D gene (6 bases). The CDR3 sequence is 16 residues long. The germline gives CDR1 MNHNS, CDR2 SASEGT. Trimming removed 7 bases at V and 16 bases at J, with 32 bases between.

The V call is TRBV28, the J call TRBJ1-2; D is ambiguous. There are 14 residues in the CDR3. The germline CDR1 and CDR2 sequences are MDHEN and SYDVKM. Trimming removed 7 bases from V and 0 bases from J, with 12 bases in between. The CDR3 sequence is CASTFTDANYGYTF. DNA of the CDR3: TGTGCCAGCACTTTTACAGACGCTAACTATGGCTACACCTTC.

Notes on this clonotype: One end of the junction is discordant with germline, which a read error may explain. The rearrangement joins TRBV6-5 to TRBJ1-5, with D possibly TRBD1 on 5 matching bases. From germline, CDR1 is MNHEY and CDR2 SVGAGI. The CDR3 totals 14 residues. The CDR3 DNA reads as TGTGCCAGCAGTGCAGGGTTAGACAATCAGTCCCAGCATTTT. It specifies CASSAGLDNQSQHF.

The V gene is TRBV6-2 or TRBV6-3, the J gene TRBJ2-1; TRBD2 is a possible D gene (7 bases). Germline values: CDR1 MNHEY, CDR2 SVGEGT. The V end was cut by 7 bases, the J end by 4 bases, with 20 bases between. CDR3 size: 16 residues. CDR3 DNA sequence: TGTGCCAGCAATTCTCATAGGGGGGAGGGGTACAATGAGCAGTTCTTC. Protein product: CASNSHRGEGYNEQFF.

This clonotype was picked up many times. The chain employs TRBV5-5 and TRBJ2-1, with a tentative D call TRBD2 (5 bases). Trimming left V 0 bases short and J 4 bases short, with 11 bases between. From germline, CDR1 is SGHKS and CDR2 YYEKEE (reference sequence). The CDR3 has 15 amino acids. The CDR3 nucleotides read TGTGCCAGCAGCTTGGCCTCCGGGAAATACAATGAGCAGTTCTTC. This sequence encodes CASSLASGKYNEQFF.

There are many counts of this clonotype. The V call is TRBV20-1, the J call TRBJ2-7; 8 bases fit TRBD1. The germline CDR1 and CDR2 sequences are DFQATT and SNEGSKA (reference sequence). The CDR3 extends over 17 amino acids. The V and J ends lost 4 bases and 0 bases, in that order; junction bases with no gene match: 14. The chain's CDR3 is CSANQIKQGVDSYEQYF. CDR3 DNA sequence: TGCAGTGCTAACCAAATTAAACAGGGGGTCGACTCCTACGAGCAGTACTTC.

The chain combines TRBV10-3 with TRBJ2-3; D is possibly TRBD2 (5 bases). V lost 0 bases and J 2 bases, leaving 12 bases between the germline ends. The CDR3 loop spans 16 amino acids. CDR1 is ENHRY, CDR2 SYGVKD, per germline. CDR3 DNA sequence: TGTGCCATCAGTGAGTCGATGTTCCGGGACACAGATACGCAGTATTTT. Translation gives CAISESMFRDTDTQYF.

With respect to this clonotype: The junction departs from germline at one end; a sequencing error may be responsible. V usage is TRBV6-5 and J usage is TRBJ1-2; TRBD1 matches at 8 bases. CDR1 is MNHEY and CDR2 is SVGAGI in the germline V gene. The CDR3 is 14 residues long. The chain's CDR3 is CASTTQGGGYGYTF. In DNA form, the CDR3 reads TGTGCCAGTACTACACAGGGGGGAGGCTATGGTTACACCTTC.

This clonotype was counted at least ten times. This sequence joins TRBV4-2 and TRBJ2-3, with a weak D call TRBD2 (5 bases). V was shortened by 0 bases and J by 0 bases, with 16 bases between the two germline ends. CDR1 and CDR2 from the germline V gene are LGHNA and YNFKEQ. The CDR3 length is 18 residues. CDR3 loop: CASSQDVVGGTSTDTQYF. The CDR3 nucleotides are TGTGCCAGCAGCCAAGATGTGGTAGGAGGAACTAGCACAGATACGCAGTATTTT.

This clonotype was seen many times. V is TRBV29-1 and J is TRBJ2-7, with 9 bases lining up with TRBD1. Germline CDR1 reads SQVTM; CDR2 reads ANQGSEA. Trimming removed 1 base from V and 6 bases from J; junction bases left unmatched: 7. The CDR3 covers 14 residues. The CDR3 loop reads CSVEVGQGVGEQYF. CDR3 bases: TGCAGCGTTGAAGTGGGACAGGGAGTTGGCGAGCAGTACTTC.

The chain employs TRBV29-1 and TRBJ2-5, with D possibly TRBD1 on 6 matching bases. This CDR3 is 14 amino acids long. In germline, CDR1 is SQVTM, CDR2 ANQGSEA. CDR3 residues: CCAVRQAAQETQYF. In nucleotides, the CDR3 is TGCTGCGCCGTCAGACAGGCAGCTCAAGAGACCCAGTACTTC.

This clonotype has at least ten counts. J is TRBJ2-7 and V is TRBV28; 9 bases align to TRBD1. V gave up 3 bases and J gave up 0 bases; unmatched junction bases: 6. The CDR3 consists of 16 residues. Germline lookup yields CDR1 MDHEN and CDR2 SYDVKM. The CDR3 is CASSLETGGNSYEQYF. The DNA for the CDR3 is TGTGCCAGCAGTTTGGAGACAGGGGGTAACTCCTACGAGCAGTACTTC.

Details on this clonotype: Since a much larger clone is just one base distant, this may be a read error. The rearrangement uses TRBV14 and TRBJ2-7, with D unresolved. The V end lost 1 base, the J end lost 7 bases, and 20 bases lay between the germline ends. Germline lookup yields CDR1 SGHDN and CDR2 FVKESK. CDR3 length: 16 residues. The CDR3 DNA is TGTGCCAGCAGCCAAGGGATAGTGGTAGGAGTACGGGAGCAGTACTTC. Protein product: CASSQGIVVGVREQYF.

The chain employs TRBV29-1 and TRBJ2-3, with a possible D match to TRBD1 (5 bases). Per the germline V gene, CDR1 is SQVTM and CDR2 is ANQGSEA. V was pared by 4 bases and J by 10 bases, with 21 bases between. This CDR3 has 14 residues. The CDR3 spells CSVAARVVTDAQYF. DNA for the CDR3: TGCAGCGTTGCAGCCAGGGTAGTCACGGATGCGCAGTATTTT.

Notes on this clonotype: It may be a read error: a sequence one base away is much more abundant. This rearrangement joins TRBV20-1 to TRBJ2-2, with 7 bases that match TRBD2. Germline-derived CDR1 and CDR2 are DFQATT and SNEGSKA (reference sequence). CDR3 length: 15 amino acids. The CDR3 nucleotides are TGCAGTGCTAGAGACGGGGCGGGAGTCACCGGGGGGCTGTTTTTT. The encoded protein is CSARDGAGVTGGLFF.

Note on this clonotype: One end of the junction fails to match germline, which may point to a read error. The chain joins TRBV5-5 to TRBJ2-5; D perhaps matches TRBD2 (6 bases). Germline CDR1 is SGHKS and CDR2 is YYEKEE (reference sequence). This CDR3 comprises 13 residues. The CDR3 DNA reads as TGTGCCAGCACCTTGAACAGACGGGAGACCCAATACTTC. Translated, it gives CASTLNRRETQYF.

Details on this clonotype: Its ends do not fully match the called genes, so a read error is possible. The V gene is TRBV4-2, the J gene TRBJ2-3; 11 positions match TRBD2. The CDR3 consists of 17 residues. Germline loops: CDR1 LGHNA, CDR2 YNFKEQ. The CDR3 region has the DNA TGTGTCAGCAGCCCCCAACTAGCGGGAGAGGGTTCCAATACGCAGTATTTT. Protein product: CVSSPQLAGEGSNTQYF.

Concerning this clonotype: This likely comes from a read error, as the CDR3 has no conserved phenylalanine or tryptophan at its end. In DNA form, the CDR3 reads TGTGCCAGCAGTTTAGACCCCAATTCGGGGTTAGATACGCAGTATCTT. Translated, it gives CASSLDPNSGLDTQYL. This chain joins TRBV12-3 or TRBV12-4 and TRBJ2-3; D may be TRBD2 (5 bases). The CDR3 consists of 16 residues. Trimming took off 1 base at V and 5 bases at J, with 16 bases between the two ends.

Concerning this clonotype: The CDR3 does not end in the conserved phenylalanine or tryptophan, so this is likely a read error. The V and J genes are TRBV20-1 and TRBJ1-1, with TRBD1 as a possible D gene (6 bases). The CDR3 totals 13 residues. From germline, CDR1 is DFQATT and CDR2 SNEGSKA (reference sequence). The CDR3 spells CGASDSGGDEAFL. The DNA for the CDR3 is TGCGGTGCTAGTGATTCCGGGGGCGATGAAGCTTTCCTT.

The CDR3, as DNA: TGCAGCGTTGAAGATCCTAACGGGAGGTCCGGCGAGGAGCTGTTTTTT. Translating gives CSVEDPNGRSGEELFF. The V gene is TRBV29-1, the J gene TRBJ2-2; 7 positions match TRBD2. The CDR3 covers 16 residues. The germline gives CDR1 SQVTM, CDR2 ANQGSEA. V shed 0 bases and J 10 bases; nucleotides not matched to a gene: 14.

The count of this clonotype is one. The CDR3 does not close with the conserved phenylalanine or tryptophan, likely indicating a read error. The rearrangement uses TRBV10-1 and TRBJ2-1, with 10 bases that match TRBD2. V dropped 7 bases and J dropped 7; count of bases not matched to a gene: 10. Looked up from germline, CDR1 is WNHNN and CDR2 is SYGVQD (reference sequence). The CDR3 covers 15 residues. The CDR3 DNA sequence: TGCGCCAGCACTTGGACTAGCGGAACAATGAATGAGCAGTTCATC. This encodes CASTWTSGTMNEQFI.

The J gene is TRBJ2-3, the V gene TRBV5-1; 10 positions match TRBD2. This CDR3 contains 21 residues. V lost 3 bases, J lost 4 bases, and 23 bases stayed unmatched. The germline gives CDR1 SGHRS, CDR2 YFSETQ. CDR3 loop: CASSYPLTGSGRAENADTQYF. CDR3 DNA sequence: TGCGCCAGCAGCTACCCGCTCACAGGCAGCGGGAGGGCCGAAAACGCAGATACGCAGTATTTT.

About this clonotype: At one end the junction does not follow the germline gene, possibly because of a read error. DNA of the CDR3: TGTGCCAGCACAGGGGCTAAAGATGGAAATCAGCCCCAACATTTT. This sequence encodes CASTGAKDGNQPQHF. The chain combines TRBV6-1 with TRBJ1-5; D is possibly TRBD1 (6 bases). The CDR3 loop spans 15 amino acids. CDR1 MNHNS and CDR2 SASEGT come from the germline V gene.